This passage covers 30 T cell receptor beta chains from one sample sequenced in a study of T cell responses to AZD1222 COVID-19 vaccine. The repertoire was sequenced with immunoSEQ multiplex PCR; TCRdb's copy has only in-frame clones and lacks some. The table lists about 110,000 clones, about 92% of them singletons. Sequencing was performed on peripheral blood, taken on day 0 of MenACWY control vaccination. These TCRs come from an adult in good health.

The V gene is TRBV6-5, the J gene TRBJ1-1; tentatively, D is TRBD1 (6 bases). V was clipped by 11 bases and J by 4 bases, with 17 bases between them. The CDR3 covers 13 residues. The V gene's germline CDR1 is MNHEY and CDR2 SVGAGI. The CDR3 DNA follows: TGTGCCGGAACCAGGGGAGTGAGCACTGAAGCTTTCTTT. This sequence encodes CAGTRGVSTEAFF.

The chain combines TRBV7-2 with TRBJ1-1; D is perhaps TRBD1 (6 bases). The CDR3 is 14 residues long. Germline assignment: CDR1 SGHTA and CDR2 FQGNSA. V lost 3 bases to trimming and J lost 9 bases, with 17 bases between them. The CDR3 reads CASSFRGAQGKAFF. CDR3 bases: TGTGCCAGCAGCTTTAGGGGGGCTCAGGGAAAAGCTTTCTTT. The full variable domain, rest sourced from reference TRBV7-2 and TRBJ1-1, is GAGVSQSPSNKVTEKGKDVELRCDPISGHTALYWYRQSLGQGLEFLIYFQGNSAPDKSGLPSDRFSAERTGGSVSTLTIQRTQQEDSAVYLCASSFRGAQGKAFFGQGTRLTVV.

The chain recombines TRBV9 with TRBJ2-2, with 7 positions matching TRBD1. Trimming took 4 bases from V and 0 from J; bases not matched to a gene: 3. Germline V gene lookup returns CDR1 SGDLS and CDR2 YYNGEE. The CDR3 contains 15 residues. The CDR3 bases are TGTGCCAGCAGCCGGGACAGAGCGAACACCGGGGAGCTGTTTTTT. Its protein product is CASSRDRANTGELFF. Supplemented by reference TRBV9 and TRBJ2-2, the full variable domain reads DSGVTQTPKHLITATGQRVTLRCSPRSGDLSVYWYQQSLDQGLQFLIQYYNGEERAKGNILERFSAQQFPDLHSELNLSSLELGDSALYFCASSRDRANTGELFFGEGSRLTVL.

The chain carries TRBV19 and TRBJ1-1; the D is unclear. The ends were cut back, 3 bases at V and 6 bases at J, with 14 bases in the middle. This CDR3 is 14 amino acids long. Germline CDR1 reads LNHDA; CDR2 reads SQIVND (reference sequence). The CDR3 sequence: CASSMNNPGAEAFF. CDR3 sequence (DNA): TGTGCCAGTAGTATGAATAATCCCGGGGCTGAAGCTTTCTTT.

The chain joins TRBV5-1 to TRBJ2-7, with D perhaps TRBD1 or TRBD2 (6 bases each). This CDR3 is 14 amino acids long. V lost 0 bases and J 5 bases, leaving 12 bases between the germline ends. The germline CDR1 and CDR2 sequences are SGHRS and YFSETQ. The CDR3 sequence: CASSLDTGANEQYF. Written as DNA, the CDR3 is TGCGCCAGCAGCTTGGATACGGGGGCGAACGAGCAGTACTTC.

This chain links TRBV19 with TRBJ2-5; 9 bases line up with TRBD1. CDR1 is LNHDA, CDR2 SQIVND, per germline (reference sequence). The CDR3 sequence is 14 residues long. J lost 1 base, V lost 6 bases, and 3 bases had no gene match. The CDR3 protein is CASSETGGQETQYF. DNA of the CDR3: TGTGCCAGTAGCGAGACAGGGGGCCAAGAGACCCAGTACTTC.

This sequence joins TRBV30 and TRBJ2-7; a possible D gene is TRBD2 (5 bases). V was cut by 1 base and J by 3 bases, with 7 bases left in between. CDR3 length: 12 residues. CDR1 is GTSNPN, CDR2 SVGIG, per germline (reference sequence). The CDR3 spells CAWSGGSYEQYF. The CDR3 nucleotides read TGTGCCTGGAGTGGAGGGAGCTACGAGCAGTACTTC.

This clone occurred once. V and J are TRBV4-2 and TRBJ2-1; 13 bases align to TRBD2. This CDR3 is built from 17 residues. Germline lookup yields CDR1 LGHNA and CDR2 YNFKEQ. V lost 4 bases and J lost 0; bases outside the gene matches: 3. The DNA for the CDR3 is TGTGCCAGCAGCCTCCGGACTAGCGGGGGCTCCTACAATGAGCAGTTCTTC. Its protein product is CASSLRTSGGSYNEQFF.

This chain links TRBV15 with TRBJ1-5; TRBD1 matches 8 bases. The V gene end was trimmed by 4 bases and the J gene end by 4 bases; junction bases not matched to a gene: 3. The CDR3 contains 14 residues. Germline V gene lookup returns CDR1 LNHNV and CDR2 YYDKDF (reference sequence). For the CDR3, the DNA is TGTGCCACCAGCATCAGGACAGGGAATCAGCCCCAGCATTTT. It specifies CATSIRTGNQPQHF.

CDR3 protein: CASTQQSYNSPLHF. In DNA, the CDR3 is TGTGCCAGCACCCAACAAAGCTATAATTCACCCCTCCACTTT. The chain links TRBV5-8 to TRBJ1-6; D remains ambiguous. V lost 6 bases, J lost 3 bases, and 10 bases lay in between. CDR1 is SGHTS, CDR2 YDEGEE, per germline. This CDR3 comprises 14 residues.

In DNA form, the CDR3 reads TGTGCCAGCAGCTCCACAGGGACCTACGAGCAGTACTTC. This sequence encodes CASSSTGTYEQYF. The chain combines TRBV7-8 with TRBJ2-7; a possible D gene is TRBD1 (6 bases). This CDR3 contains 13 residues. Germline V lookup: CDR1 SGHVS, CDR2 FQNEAQ. Trimming cost V 4 bases and J 2 bases, with 9 bases left between them.

This chain connects TRBV7-8 to TRBJ2-3; 7 bases are a match to TRBD1. The V segment lost 4 bases and the J segment 2 bases; nucleotides outside the gene matches: 3. This CDR3 region has 14 residues. CDR1 is SGHVS, CDR2 FQNEAQ, per germline. The CDR3 loop reads CASSSRGNTDTQYF. The DNA for the CDR3 is TGTGCCAGCAGCTCCAGGGGGAACACAGATACGCAGTATTTT.

The chain joins TRBV5-5 to TRBJ1-3, with unresolved D. This CDR3 is 13 amino acids long. Per the germline V gene, CDR1 is SGHKS and CDR2 is YYEKEE (reference sequence). V lost 2 bases and J lost 4, with 7 bases in between. Here the CDR3 DNA reads TGTGCCAGCAGCTTCGACGGGGGAAACACCATATATTTT. Translated: CASSFDGGNTIYF.

The V gene is TRBV11-2, the J gene TRBJ1-1; 8 bases match TRBD1. Trimming removed 3 bases from V and 4 bases from J; junction bases left unmatched: 4. Germline V gives CDR1 SGHAT, CDR2 FQNNGV. This CDR3 is built from 14 residues. CDR3 nucleotide sequence: TGTGCCAGCAGCTTCCAGGGGGCAAGCACTGAAGCTTTCTTT. Its protein product is CASSFQGASTEAFF.

V is TRBV11-2 and J is TRBJ1-3; D is ambiguous. The ends were cut back, 1 base at V and 0 bases at J, with 10 bases in the middle. The V gene's germline CDR1 is SGHAT and CDR2 FQNNGV. There are 16 residues in the CDR3. The CDR3 is CASSLGEGFSGNTIYF. The CDR3 DNA is TGTGCCAGCAGCTTAGGGGAGGGCTTCTCTGGAAACACCATATATTTT.

This clone was detected once. The chain joins TRBV5-8 to TRBJ2-7; D not resolved. The V gene's germline CDR1 is SGHTS and CDR2 YDEGEE. The ends were cut back, 4 bases at V and 7 bases at J, with 21 bases in the middle. The CDR3 runs 15 residues. For the CDR3, the DNA is TGTGCCAGCAGCACCCGACAATCTTTTGGCAATGAGCAGTACTTC. Translation gives CASSTRQSFGNEQYF. Full variable domain (rest looked up from reference TRBV5-8 and TRBJ2-7): EAGVTQSPTHLIKTRGQQATLRCSPISGHTSVYWYQQALGLGLQFLLWYDEGEERNRGNFPPRFSGRQFPNYSSELNVNALELEDSALYLCASSTRQSFGNEQYFGPGTRLTVT.

The chain carries TRBV2 and TRBJ1-5, with D hard to call. The germline V gene encodes CDR1 SNHLY and CDR2 FYNNEI. The CDR3 is made up of 13 amino acids. Trimming took off 4 bases at V and 7 bases at J, with 11 bases between the two ends. For the CDR3, the DNA is TGTGCCAGCAGTGTCATTCCGGGGCAGCCCCAGCATTTT. It translates to CASSVIPGQPQHF.

The J gene is TRBJ2-5, the V gene TRBV6-5; 9 bases agree with TRBD1. CDR1 is MNHEY and CDR2 is SVGAGI in the germline V gene. This CDR3 has 14 residues. J gave up 1 base and V 5 bases, and 2 bases lay outside the gene matches. CDR3 amino acids: CASSTGGPQETQYF. Here the CDR3 DNA reads TGTGCCAGCAGTACAGGGGGCCCCCAAGAGACCCAGTACTTC.

The J gene is TRBJ2-3, the V gene TRBV6-6; TRBD2 matches 8 bases. V dropped 5 bases and J dropped 4; count of bases not matched to a gene: 14. The CDR3 spans 17 residues. Germline V gene sequence: CDR1 MNHNY, CDR2 SVGAGI (reference sequence). Here the CDR3 reads CASSRDLAGLGADTQYF. The CDR3 DNA sequence: TGTGCCAGCAGTCGGGACTTAGCGGGGTTAGGCGCAGATACGCAGTATTTT.

The rearrangement links TRBV2 to TRBJ1-5; D is perhaps TRBD1 (6 bases). The length of the CDR3 is 15 residues. With 3 bases removed from V and 5 bases from J, the gap between germline ends came to 14 bases. The germline V gene has CDR1 SNHLY and CDR2 FYNNEI. The CDR3 is CASSDFGGADQPQHF. The CDR3 coding sequence is TGTGCCAGCAGTGATTTTGGGGGCGCGGATCAGCCCCAGCATTTT.

The chain has TRBV30 and TRBJ2-5, with 11 bases that match TRBD2. This CDR3 contains 14 residues. The junction had 1 base not matched to a gene; V was cut back by 1 base and J by 3 bases. The germline gives CDR1 GTSNPN, CDR2 SVGIG (reference sequence). CDR3 DNA: TGTGCCTGGAGTGAGACTAGCGGGGAAGAGACCCAGTACTTC. Protein sequence: CAWSETSGEETQYF.

The chain carries TRBV10-3 and TRBJ1-1; D unresolved. This CDR3 contains 13 residues. The V gene's germline CDR1 is ENHRY and CDR2 SYGVKD. V lost 3 bases, J lost 2 bases, and 7 bases lay in between. CDR3 nucleotide sequence: TGTGCCATCAGTGAATGGCAAAACACTGAAGCTTTCTTT. It codes for CAISEWQNTEAFF.

This chain connects TRBV13 to TRBJ1-6; D may be TRBD1 (6 bases). CDR1 PRHDT and CDR2 FYEKMQ come from the germline V gene (reference sequence). The CDR3 length is 16 residues. V was shortened by 5 bases and J by 6 bases, with 17 bases between the two germline ends. CDR3 nucleotide sequence: TGTGCCAGCAGCACCGGGGGGGTCAGGGGTAATTCACCCCTCCACTTT. Translated, it gives CASSTGGVRGNSPLHF. The variable domain in full, completed from reference TRBV13 and TRBJ1-6, reads AAGVIQSPRHLIKEKRETATLKCYPIPRHDTVYWYQQGPGQDPQFLISFYEKMQSDKGSIPDRFSAQQFSDYHSELNMSSLELGDSALYFCASSTGGVRGNSPLHFGNGTRLTVT.

The chain joins TRBV5-1 to TRBJ1-1; possible D gene TRBD1, 5 bases. The CDR3 loop spans 16 amino acids. The V end was cut by 3 bases, the J end by 0 bases, with 15 bases between. CDR1 SGHRS and CDR2 YFSETQ come from the germline V gene. The CDR3 bases are TGCGCCAGCAGCTGGAAACAGACAGCCATGAACACTGAAGCTTTCTTT. Translated, it gives CASSWKQTAMNTEAFF.

This clone was found once. This sequence joins TRBV28 and TRBJ1-2; tentative D call: TRBD1 (6 bases). The CDR3 covers 16 residues. The germline gives CDR1 MDHEN, CDR2 SYDVKM. V was cut by 1 base and J by 6 bases, with 18 bases left in between. CDR3 sequence (DNA): TGTGCCAGCAGTTTATCGGTGATACAGGGTGGGGATGGCTACACCTTC. It translates to CASSLSVIQGGDGYTF.

This sequence joins TRBV30 and TRBJ2-2; D may be TRBD1 or TRBD2 (5 bases each). Per the germline V gene, CDR1 is GTSNPN and CDR2 is SVGIG (reference sequence). The CDR3 contains 14 residues. V lost 0 bases, J lost 4 bases, and 9 bases lay in between. In nucleotides, the CDR3 is TGTGCCTGGAGTGTACGGGGCATCACCGGGGAGCTGTTTTTT. Its protein is CAWSVRGITGELFF.

V gene TRBV19 combines with J gene TRBJ2-5, with D perhaps TRBD1 (5 bases). Germline assignment: CDR1 LNHDA and CDR2 SQIVND (reference sequence). This CDR3 region has 15 residues. V was shortened by 3 bases and J by 1 base, with 12 bases between the two germline ends. The CDR3: CASSIWGSPQETQYF. CDR3 bases: TGTGCCAGTAGTATTTGGGGCAGCCCCCAAGAGACCCAGTACTTC.

This chain uses TRBV5-5 with TRBJ1-5; D uncertain. Germline values: CDR1 SGHKS, CDR2 YYEKEE (reference sequence). CDR3 size: 14 residues. Trimming stripped 0 bases from V and 6 bases from J, with 10 bases between. As DNA, the CDR3 is TGTGCCAGCAGCTTGGGTGGGGAACGTCAGCCCCAGCATTTT. Translating it yields CASSLGGERQPQHF. The full variable domain, completed using reference TRBV5-5 and TRBJ1-5, is DAGVTQSPTHLIKTRGQQVTLRCSPISGHKSVSWYQQVLGQGPQFIFQYYEKEERGRGNFPDRFSARQFPNYSSELNVNALLLGDSALYLCASSLGGERQPQHFGDGTRLSIL.

The chain combines TRBV18 with TRBJ1-2; no clear D gene. V lost 8 bases and J lost 9, with 7 bases in between. The germline gives CDR1 KGHSH, CDR2 LQKENI. The CDR3 loop spans 9 amino acids. The CDR3: CASRTRYTF. In DNA form, the CDR3 reads TGTGCCAGCCGAACCCGCTACACCTTC.

The rearrangement uses TRBV7-9 and TRBJ1-6; possible D gene TRBD1, 6 bases. The CDR3 consists of 14 residues. Germline V gene lookup returns CDR1 SEHNR and CDR2 FQNEAQ (reference sequence). V dropped 5 bases and J dropped 10 bases, with 15 bases sitting between them. In DNA form, the CDR3 reads TGTGCCAGCAGCCTTACAGGGACCGCGTCACCCCTCCACTTT. This gives the protein CASSLTGTASPLHF.